These T cell receptor beta chains were read from a single sample in a study of blood T cell repertoires in COVID-19. The table came from immunoSEQ multiplex PCR; TCRdb's copy has only in-frame clones and leaves some out. The sample has about 390,000 clones, 87% seen once. The specimen sequenced was peripheral blood. All receptors come from a woman aged 60-70 years with COVID-19, enrolled during active disease. Each CDR3 is given with its conserved first and last residue. The D gene is left open where the match is weak. The listing skips clone size in some rows; elsewhere it reads once, few, many or a size class.

abundance,v_gene,d_gene,j_gene,CDR3nt,CDR3aa
-,TRBV9,-,TRBJ2-1,TGTGCCAGCAGCGTAGTACGAGACAGGCCCTATGAGCAGTTCTTC,CASSVVRDRPYEQFF
-,TRBV5-1,-,TRBJ2-1,TGCGCCAGCAGCTTCACAGGGAACTCCTACAATGAGCAGTTCTTC,CASSFTGNSYNEQFF
once,TRBV14,TRBD2,TRBJ2-1,TGTGCCAGCAGCCGTAGCGGGGGGGCCTACAATGAGCAGTTCTTC,CASSRSGGAYNEQFF
-,TRBV28,-,TRBJ1-1,TGTGCCAGCAGAACGCAGGTGAACACTGAAGCTTTCTTT,CASRTQVNTEAFF
-,TRBV7-9,-,TRBJ1-1,TGTGCCAGCAGCCCGGGGGAGGGGAGAGCTTTCTTT,CASSPGEGRAFF
-,TRBV9,-,TRBJ1-6,TGTGCCAGCAGCCCCAGTCCCCAGGGATCACCCCTCCACTTT,CASSPSPQGSPLHF
-,TRBV5-5,TRBD2,TRBJ2-1,TGTGCCAGCAGCTTGGTACTAGCGGACCAGTTCTTC,CASSLVLADQFF
-,TRBV29-1,-,TRBJ2-3,TGCAGCGTTGAGAGACAGACAAGTAGCACAGATACGCAGTATTTT,CSVERQTSSTDTQYF
-,TRBV5-1,-,TRBJ2-4,TGCGCCAGCAGCTTGGGATCACTAGCCAAAAACATTCAGTACTTC,CASSLGSLAKNIQYF
-,TRBV7-3,-,TRBJ2-1,TGTGCCAGCAGCCCCGCGGGGCAACCGGGGTACAATGAGCAGTTCTTC,CASSPAGQPGYNEQFF